This T cell receptor (beta chain) was captured by sequencing in a study of blood T cell repertoires in COVID-19. Study context: Sites across the United States, Italy and Spain contributed samples from acute and convalescent COVID-19.

Trimming stripped 3 bases from V and 9 bases from J, with 16 bases between. The CDR3 sequence is 14 residues long. Germline loops: CDR1 SGHRS, CDR2 YFSETQ. The table came from immunoSEQ multiplex PCR; TCRdb's copy has only in-frame clones and leaves some out. The profile shows about 200,000 clones, 80% to 90% of them singletons. The chain employs TRBV5-1 and TRBJ2-1; D might be TRBD2 (6 bases). This TCR came from a woman aged 40-49 years with acute COVID-19. Sequences were obtained from PBMCs or T cells enriched from blood (not recorded which). CDR3 in amino acids: CASSSEDYSTEQFF. Written as DNA, the CDR3 is TGCGCCAGCAGCTCTGAGGACTATAGTACTGAGCAGTTCTTC.